This is a list of T cell receptor beta chains from one sample in a study of T cell responses to AZD1222 COVID-19 vaccine. Produced via immunoSEQ multiplex PCR; TCRdb's table is partial and in-frame only. The sample includes around 70,000 clones, 79% seen only once; the top ten take over 20%. The material was peripheral blood, obtained on day 0 of MenACWY control vaccination. These receptors were collected from an adult in good health. Each CDR3 is given with its conserved first and last residue. A D gene is named only where the DNA matches it firmly. Where a row states a size, it is once, few, many or the class of an expanded clone; other rows omit it.

abundance: NA; v_gene: TRBV29-1; d_gene: NA; j_gene: TRBJ1-4; len: 14; CDR3aa: CSAGGGTTNEKLFF; CDR3nt: TGCAGCGCCGGAGGGGGTACAACTAATGAAAAACTGTTTTTT
abundance: NA; v_gene: TRBV5-1; d_gene: NA; j_gene: TRBJ1-2; len: 13; CDR3aa: CASSFSGDYGYTF; CDR3nt: TGCGCCAGCAGCTTTAGCGGAGACTATGGCTACACCTTC
abundance: NA; v_gene: TRBV20-1; d_gene: TRBD2; j_gene: TRBJ2-7; len: 13; CDR3aa: CSASRGRAYEQYF; CDR3nt: TGCAGTGCTAGTCGCGGGAGGGCCTACGAGCAGTACTTC
abundance: NA; v_gene: TRBV7-9; d_gene: NA; j_gene: TRBJ2-7; len: 11; CDR3aa: CASSLGTGAYF; CDR3nt: TGTGCCAGCAGCTTAGGGACCGGGGCTTACTTC
abundance: few; v_gene: TRBV5-1; d_gene: NA; j_gene: TRBJ2-3; len: 15; CDR3aa: CASSFQGSLTDTQYF; CDR3nt: TGCGCCAGCAGCTTCCAGGGGTCCTTAACAGATACGCAGTATTTT
abundance: NA; v_gene: TRBV6-1; d_gene: NA; j_gene: TRBJ1-1; len: 13; CDR3aa: CASSEKANTEAFF; CDR3nt: TGTGCCAGCAGTGAGAAGGCGAACACTGAAGCTTTCTTT
abundance: NA; v_gene: TRBV7-6; d_gene: NA; j_gene: TRBJ1-4; len: 15; CDR3aa: CASSPGPATNEKLFF; CDR3nt: TGTGCCAGCAGCCCGGGGCCCGCAACTAATGAAAAACTGTTTTTT
abundance: NA; v_gene: TRBV4-2; d_gene: NA; j_gene: TRBJ2-1; len: 13; CDR3aa: CASSQDPRSEQFF; CDR3nt: TGTGCCAGCAGCCAAGATCCAAGGAGTGAGCAGTTCTTC
abundance: NA; v_gene: TRBV7-9; d_gene: NA; j_gene: TRBJ2-3; len: 15; CDR3aa: CASSLNHRRADTQYF; CDR3nt: TGTGCCAGCAGCTTAAACCACCGCCGGGCAGATACGCAGTATTTT
abundance: once; v_gene: TRBV4-3; d_gene: TRBD1; j_gene: TRBJ1-3; len: 20; CDR3aa: CASSPQVVGQGTASGNTIYF; CDR3nt: TGCGCCAGCAGCCCTCAAGTAGTCGGACAGGGAACTGCCTCTGGAAACACCATATATTTT
abundance: NA; v_gene: TRBV4-2; d_gene: NA; j_gene: TRBJ1-2; len: 17; CDR3aa: CASSQVGTDKTVYGYTF; CDR3nt: TGTGCCAGCAGCCAAGTAGGCACAGATAAAACCGTTTATGGCTACACCTTC
abundance: few; v_gene: TRBV3-1/TRBV3-2; d_gene: NA; j_gene: TRBJ2-2; len: 13; CDR3aa: CASRPSPGGELFF; CDR3nt: TGTGCCAGCAGGCCCTCTCCCGGCGGGGAGCTGTTTTTT
abundance: NA; v_gene: TRBV30; d_gene: NA; j_gene: TRBJ1-4; len: 13; CDR3aa: CAWSEGEREKLFF; CDR3nt: TGTGCCTGGAGTGAGGGGGAGCGTGAAAAACTGTTTTTT
abundance: NA; v_gene: TRBV5-1; d_gene: NA; j_gene: TRBJ2-5; len: 15; CDR3aa: CASSPIPGVQETQYF; CDR3nt: TGCGCCAGCAGCCCGATACCGGGAGTACAAGAGACCCAGTACTTC
abundance: once; v_gene: TRBV2; d_gene: NA; j_gene: TRBJ1-4; len: 15; CDR3aa: CASSEGSRSNEKLFF; CDR3nt: TGTGCCAGCAGTGAGGGGTCTCGTTCTAATGAAAAACTGTTTTTT
abundance: NA; v_gene: TRBV2; d_gene: NA; j_gene: TRBJ1-1; len: 15; CDR3aa: CASTLTGQRNTEAFF; CDR3nt: TGTGCCAGCACCTTAACGGGGCAGAGGAACACTGAAGCTTTCTTT
abundance: NA; v_gene: TRBV5-5; d_gene: NA; j_gene: TRBJ2-2; len: 13; CDR3aa: CASNPGAIGELFF; CDR3nt: TGTGCCAGCAACCCCGGGGCAATCGGGGAGCTGTTTTTT
abundance: NA; v_gene: TRBV29-1; d_gene: NA; j_gene: TRBJ1-1; len: 13; CDR3aa: CSVQGRMNTEAFF; CDR3nt: TGCAGCGTACAGGGCCGTATGAACACTGAAGCTTTCTTT
abundance: NA; v_gene: TRBV3-1/TRBV3-2; d_gene: TRBD2; j_gene: TRBJ2-3; len: 17; CDR3aa: CASSQDNGRGGTDTQYF; CDR3nt: TGTGCCAGCAGCCAAGATAACGGGCGGGGGGGCACAGATACGCAGTATTTT
abundance: NA; v_gene: TRBV2; d_gene: NA; j_gene: TRBJ1-3; len: 14; CDR3aa: CASRGGRTGNTIYF; CDR3nt: TGTGCCAGCAGGGGGGGCCGGACTGGAAACACCATATATTTT